This is a list of T cell receptor beta chains from one sample in a study of blood T cell repertoires in COVID-19. Measured with immunoSEQ multiplex PCR; TCRdb has only the in-frame clones, and not every one. The table has about 180,000 clones, roughly 90% seen once. The source material was peripheral blood. Every receptor here comes from a man between 65 and 80 years old with active or convalescent COVID-19. The CDR3 runs from the conserved cysteine through the conserved F or W. The D gene is left open where the match is weak. For some rows the clone size is stated as once, few or many, or as a class when expanded; others skip it.

V	D	size	J	CDR3	DNA
TRBV28	NA	NA	TRBJ1-3	CASSSRGELDTIYF	TGTGCCAGCAGTTCCCGGGGGGAGTTGGACACCATATATTTT
TRBV10-2	NA	NA	TRBJ2-3	CASLGPSTDTQYF	TGCGCCAGCTTGGGCCCGAGCACAGATACGCAGTATTTT
TRBV9	TRBD1	NA	TRBJ2-3	CASSVAMGQGGPDTQYF	TGTGCCAGCAGCGTAGCCATGGGACAGGGGGGCCCAGATACGCAGTATTTT
TRBV3-1/TRBV3-2	NA	once	TRBJ1-6	CASSQGGSNSPLHF	TGTGCCAGCAGCCAAGGAGGGAGTAATTCACCCCTCCACTTT
TRBV5-1	NA	NA	TRBJ2-7	CASSSGAYEQYF	TGCGCCAGCAGCTCCGGAGCCTACGAGCAGTACTTC
TRBV6-2/TRBV6-3	NA	NA	TRBJ1-2	CASSQLVGGAPLGYTF	TGTGCCAGCAGTCAACTCGTGGGAGGGGCACCACTCGGCTACACCTTC
TRBV2	NA	NA	TRBJ1-3	CASSVAGRNTIYF	TGTGCCAGCAGTGTGGCAGGGAGAAACACCATATATTTT
TRBV5-1	NA	NA	TRBJ2-5	CASSLDTNQETQYF	TGCGCCAGCAGCTTGGACACTAACCAAGAGACCCAGTACTTC
TRBV4-1	NA	NA	TRBJ1-5	CASSQDPGQYNQPQHF	TGCGCCAGCAGCCAAGATCCCGGACAGTACAATCAGCCCCAGCATTTT
TRBV30	TRBD1	few	TRBJ1-4	CAWSTGTGGSRRGKLFF	TGTGCCTGGAGTACCGGGACAGGGGGCTCTCGACGGGGAAAACTGTTTTTT
TRBV6-5	TRBD1	once	TRBJ1-5	CASRDREGGKAQHF	TGTGCCAGCAGGGACAGGGAGGGGGGCAAGGCCCAGCATTTT
TRBV7-9	NA	NA	TRBJ2-5	CALEGTSWKTQYF	TGTGCTCTGGAGGGGACTTCGTGGAAGACCCAGTACTTC
TRBV15	NA	NA	TRBJ1-3	CATSRDLAGQSGNTIYF	TGTGCCACCAGCAGAGATCTGGCAGGGCAATCCGGAAACACCATATATTTT
TRBV30	NA	NA	TRBJ1-2	CAWSVSAVNYGYTF	TGTGCCTGGAGTGTATCGGCGGTGAACTATGGCTACACCTTC
TRBV19	NA	few	TRBJ2-7	CASRQGSYEQYF	TGTGCCAGTAGACAGGGCTCCTACGAGCAGTACTTC
TRBV6-6	TRBD1	NA	TRBJ1-1	CTSRRTGGSWNTEAFF	TGTACAAGCAGGAGGACAGGGGGCTCGTGGAACACTGAAGCTTTCTTT
TRBV9	NA	NA	TRBJ2-7	CASSVGGTSGVYEQYF	TGTGCCAGCAGCGTAGGCGGGACCTCAGGTGTCTACGAGCAGTACTTC
TRBV5-1	NA	NA	TRBJ2-7	CASSWSRTAPTYEQYF	TGCGCCAGCAGCTGGAGCCGGACAGCGCCCACCTACGAGCAGTACTTC
TRBV6-5	NA	once	TRBJ1-2	CASRPSTSSYGYTF	TGTGCCAGCAGGCCGTCGACATCCTCCTATGGCTACACCTTC
TRBV28	TRBD1	NA	TRBJ1-5	CASSLGQGTAQHF	TGTGCCAGCAGTTTGGGACAGGGTACTGCCCAGCATTTT
TRBV19	NA	NA	TRBJ1-2	CASTNLRDGLNYGYTF	TGTGCCAGTACCAACCTCCGGGACGGACTAAACTATGGCTACACCTTC
TRBV28	TRBD1	NA	TRBJ1-2	CASSLGGQNYGYTF	TGTGCCAGCAGTTTAGGGGGACAGAACTATGGCTACACCTTC
TRBV7-2	NA	few	TRBJ1-1	CASSLRRQGRVAFF	TGTGCCAGCAGCTTACGCAGGCAGGGAAGAGTAGCTTTCTTT
TRBV2	NA	NA	TRBJ1-4	CARGRVNEKLFF	TGTGCCAGGGGGAGGGTCAATGAAAAACTGTTTTTT
TRBV28	NA	NA	TRBJ1-4	CASSLGPRGKLFF	TGTGCCAGCAGTTTAGGACCCCGAGGGAAACTGTTTTTT
TRBV24-1	TRBD1	NA	TRBJ2-3	CATSERTGVDTQYF	TGTGCCACCAGTGAGCGGACAGGGGTAGATACGCAGTATTTT
TRBV27	NA	NA	TRBJ1-6	CASSLRGPGNSPLHF	TGTGCCAGCAGTTTAAGAGGGCCGGGTAATTCACCCCTCCACTTT
TRBV7-8	NA	NA	TRBJ2-7	CASSLAWEGQKYEQYF	TGTGCCAGCAGCTTAGCATGGGAAGGACAGAAGTACGAGCAGTACTTC